This TCR beta chain was identified during a study of T cell changes during pregnancy in multiple sclerosis. Clones were read by immunoSEQ multiplex PCR, and TCRdb kept only the in-frame ones, dropping some. The sample yields around 97,000 clones, roughly 92% seen once. The TCR originated in a female donor with multiple sclerosis, enrolled in a pregnancy study. The source material was peripheral blood, sampled after pregnancy.

CDR3 sequence (DNA): TGTGCCAGCAGCTCGGTGGGACTAGCGGGATTACGAGACTACAATGAGCAGTTCTTC. It specifies CASSSVGLAGLRDYNEQFF. The chain joins TRBV7-3 to TRBJ2-1, with TRBD2 matching over 13 bases. The length of the CDR3 is 19 residues. The germline V gene has CDR1 SGHTA and CDR2 FQGTGA. V lost 4 bases to trimming and J lost 3 bases; unmatched junction nucleotides: 12. Filled out from reference TRBV7-3 and TRBJ2-1, the complete variable domain reads GAGVSQTPSNKVTEKGKYVELRCDPISGHTALYWYRQSLGQGPEFLIYFQGTGAADDSGLPNDRFFAVRPEGSVSTLKIQRTERGDSAVYLCASSSVGLAGLRDYNEQFFGPGTRLTVL.